This TCR beta chain was sequenced for a study of Ad26.COV2.S vaccination and SARS-CoV-2 variants. Study as a whole: Participant was drawn from the COV1001 Ad26.COV2.S trial arm. Intramuscular Ad26.COV2.S at 5x10^10 or 1x10^11 viral particles. The study, taken as a whole, reports: Whether participants received vaccine or placebo, their non-spike TCR breadth was similar.

V was pared by 6 bases and J by 5 bases, with 15 bases of the junction left unmatched. CDR3 length equals 16 residues. The V gene's germline CDR1 is LNHDA and CDR2 SQIVND (reference sequence). Of note for this clone: Its antigen is currently unknown.

Indicated treatment: over 15 received Ad26.COV2.S at low or high dose, single or two shots; 5 received placebo; per-sample allocation not given. Specimen acquisition occurred on day 63 following the initial vaccine or placebo injection. Only in-frame clones appear in the TCRdb table, and some are missing; sequencing was by immunoSEQ multiplex PCR. The repertoire holds some 370,000 clones, with about four fifths as singletons. The chain joins TRBV19 to TRBJ2-5; 7 nucleotides agree with TRBD2. The material sequenced was peripheral blood, taken in a trial of Ad26.COV2.S vaccine versus placebo. The sequence was collected from a person between 18 and 59 years old who received the Ad26.COV2.S COVID-19 vaccine or a placebo. CDR3 bases: TGTGCCAGTAGCCGGACTAGTTTTCTAGGGACGGAGACCCAGTACTTC. Encoded protein: CASSRTSFLGTETQYF.